A selection of T cell receptor beta chains follows, all from one sample in a study of blood T cells in healthy people across ages. TCRdb redid the calling of the 5' RACE reads with MiXCR, one entry per CDR3 protein. Of 600,000 to 650,000 distinct CDR3 sequences listed, approximately 50% are singletons. The sequenced material came from blood. The receptor source for this set is a man aged 55 to 69 in good health. The CDR3 runs from the conserved cysteine through the conserved F or W. Fields, in order: CDR3 length, clone size, J gene, D gene, V gene, CDR3 DNA, CDR3 protein. The D gene is left open where the match is weak. Size is stated for part of the rows, as once, few or many counts, or as a class when the clone is expanded.

>16|-|TRBJ2-3|TRBD2|TRBV7-2
TGTGCCAGCCTCCCTAGACCGGCTAGCGGCAAAGATACGCAGTATTTT
CASLPRPASGKDTQYF
>14|-|TRBJ2-2|-|TRBV5-1
TGCGCCAGCAGCTTGGAGGGGACCACCGGGGAGCTGTTTTTT
CASSLEGTTGELFF
>13|-|TRBJ2-1|-|TRBV20-1
TGCAGTGCTAGAGTTACGGGGGATAGAGAGCAGTTCTTC
CSARVTGDREQFF
>12|-|TRBJ2-5|-|TRBV5-1
TGCGCCAGCAGCTTGGCAGGGGAAGAGCAGTACTTC
CASSLAGEEQYF
>15|few|TRBJ2-1|TRBD2|TRBV9
TGTGCCAGCAGCCCTCGACTAGCGGGGTACAATGAGCAGTTCTTC
CASSPRLAGYNEQFF
>15|-|TRBJ2-1|-|TRBV5-1
TGCGCCAGCAGCTTGGGGGTTGGGGCGACGGGGCGACAGTTCTTC
CASSLGVGATGRQFF
>13|-|TRBJ2-7|TRBD1|TRBV20-1
TGCAGTGCTAGAAGACAGGGGGTCTACGAGCAGTACTTC
CSARRQGVYEQYF
>15|few|TRBJ2-3|-|TRBV5-1
TGCGCCAGCAGTGACAGTCAGACATACACAGATACGCAGTATTTT
CASSDSQTYTDTQYF
>16|-|TRBJ2-1|-|TRBV4-1
TGCGCCAGCAGCCAAGATAATTCGTTTGGGAGCGATGAGCAGTTCTTC
CASSQDNSFGSDEQFF
>17|few|TRBJ2-3|TRBD2|TRBV7-2
TGTGCCAGCAGCTTAGCGCTAGCGGGGGGCAGCACAGATACGCAGTATTTT
CASSLALAGGSTDTQYF
>13|-|TRBJ2-7|-|TRBV27
TGTGCCAGCAGTTCGGGTAGGCATCACGAGCAGTACTTC
CASSSGRHHEQYF
>12|-|TRBJ2-5|-|TRBV29-1
TGCAGCGTTGAAGGAGGTGATGAGACCCAGTACTTC
CSVEGGDETQYF
>15|few|TRBJ2-3|TRBD2|TRBV12-3/TRBV12-4
TGTGCCAGCAGTCCACACCTAGCGGGGGTAGATACGCAGTATTTT
CASSPHLAGVDTQYF
>15|-|TRBJ2-7|-|TRBV9
TGTGCCAGCAGCGTCGAGGCCCATCTGGCCGGGGAGCAGTACTTC
CASSVEAHLAGEQYF
>17|-|TRBJ2-5|TRBD2|TRBV7-2
TGTGCCAGCAGCTCACAGCGGACTAGCGGGGGACGGGAGACCCAGTACTTC
CASSSQRTSGGRETQYF
>13|-|TRBJ1-2|-|TRBV20-1
TGCAGTGTCCCCGGGGAGGGAGGGTATGGCTACACCTTC
CSVPGEGGYGYTF
>13|few|TRBJ2-5|-|TRBV6-1
TGTGCCAGCAGGGACTACCCGCGAGAGACCCAGTACTTC
CASRDYPRETQYF
>15|-|TRBJ2-5|-|TRBV24-1
TGTGCCACCAGTGACTCACTAGGAGGAGTGGAGACCCAGTACTTC
CATSDSLGGVETQYF
>19|-|TRBJ2-6|TRBD2|TRBV12-3/TRBV12-4
TGTGCCAGCAGTTTTGTCGGCCTAGCGGGGGGGCCTGGGGCCAACGTCCTGACTTTC
CASSFVGLAGGPGANVLTF
>16|few|TRBJ2-3|TRBD2|TRBV4-1
TGCGCCAGCAGCCGCCAACCGGGACTAGAGATAGATACGCAGTATTTT
CASSRQPGLEIDTQYF
>14|-|TRBJ2-1|-|TRBV20-1
TGCAGTGCCGATAAGGGGTATCTAGGGGGTGAGCAGTTCTTC
CSADKGYLGGEQFF
>13|few|TRBJ1-1|TRBD1|TRBV20-1
TGCAGTGCAGGGGACAGCCTAGGTGGTGAAGCTTTCTTT
CSAGDSLGGEAFF
>13|few|TRBJ2-1|TRBD1|TRBV6-2/TRBV6-3
TGTGCCAGCAGTTACCAGGACAGGGGTGGGCAGTTCTTC
CASSYQDRGGQFF
>15|once|TRBJ1-6|-|TRBV7-2
TGTGCCAGCAGCCCCCGGGAGACCTATAATTCACCCCTCCACTTT
CASSPRETYNSPLHF
>15|-|TRBJ1-1|-|TRBV5-5
TGTGCCAGCAGCTTGGGGGCAGGGGCCTACACTGAAGCTTTCTTT
CASSLGAGAYTEAFF
>14|few|TRBJ2-7|-|TRBV28
TGTGCCAGCAGCCCTCCGGACAGATCCTACGAGCAGTACTTC
CASSPPDRSYEQYF
>12|few|TRBJ2-2|-|TRBV3-1
TGTGCCAGCAGCCAAAACACCGGGGAGCTGTTTTTT
CASSQNTGELFF
>15|-|TRBJ2-3|-|TRBV21-1
TGCGCCAGCAGCCGTAGGGGATATAAAACAGATACGCAGTATTTT
CASSRRGYKTDTQYF
>13|-|TRBJ2-4|-|TRBV4-2
TGTGCCAGCAGCCAAGGGGCCCAAAACATTCAGTACTTC
CASSQGAQNIQYF
>12|-|TRBJ1-1|TRBD1|TRBV6-6
TGTGCCAGCGGGACAGTAAACACTGAAGCTTTCTTT
CASGTVNTEAFF
>13|-|TRBJ2-6|-|TRBV6-1
TGTGCCAGCAAAGGCTCTGGGGCCAACGTCCTGACTTTC
CASKGSGANVLTF
>15|-|TRBJ1-2|-|TRBV28
TGTGCCAGCAGTTCGGTGGGGGGGCCTAACTATGGCTACACCTTC
CASSSVGGPNYGYTF
>14|few|TRBJ1-5|-|TRBV29-1
TGCAGCATACGGACTGATAATAGCAATCAGCCCCAGCATTTT
CSIRTDNSNQPQHF
>13|-|TRBJ1-2|TRBD1|TRBV29-1
TGCAGCGTGGAGGGGCCAGGGGGCTATGGCTACACCTTC
CSVEGPGGYGYTF
>13|few|TRBJ2-7|TRBD1|TRBV20-1
TGCAGTGCTACCACAGACAGGGGCTACGAGCAGTACTTC
CSATTDRGYEQYF
>15|-|TRBJ1-6|-|TRBV27
TGTGCCAGCAGTTTATCGGGGGCGGCCAATTCACCCCTCCACTTT
CASSLSGAANSPLHF
>12|-|TRBJ2-2|-|TRBV29-1
TGCAGCGTTGGGCGACCAAACGGGGAGCTGTTTTTT
CSVGRPNGELFF
>15|few|TRBJ2-5|-|TRBV23-1
TGCGCCAGCAGTCAATCGTCCTACCTCCAAGAGACCCAGTACTTC
CASSQSSYLQETQYF
>13|-|TRBJ2-3|-|TRBV20-1
TGCAGTTCCCCGGGGTCCAGCACAGATACGCAGTATTTT
CSSPGSSTDTQYF
>16|medium-sized|TRBJ2-3|-|TRBV7-2
TGTGCCAGCCGATACTTGGGGGGCGCGACCCCCGATACGCAGTATTTT
CASRYLGGATPDTQYF
>17|-|TRBJ2-1|-|TRBV7-8
TGTGCCAGCAGCTTAATTCGTTCCGGGAGCTCCTACAATGAGCAGTTCTTC
CASSLIRSGSSYNEQFF